The next 23 T cell receptor beta chains were all read from a single sample in a study of glioma-infiltrating T cells after dendritic cell vaccination. Method: immunoSEQ multiplex PCR; TCRdb's copy keeps in-frame clones and lacks some. Among roughly 96,000 clones listed, about 80% were seen once. Material: blood, obtained before dendritic cell vaccination. These receptors were taken from a human donor with glioblastoma.

The gene calls are TRBV19 and TRBJ1-1, with D hard to call. This CDR3 is 15 amino acids long. Trimming shortened V by 8 bases and J by 1 base, and 17 bases separated the two germline ends. Germline-derived CDR1 and CDR2 are LNHDA and SQIVND (reference sequence). CDR3 amino acids: CASSFQALRNTEAFF. The CDR3 coding sequence is TGTGCCAGTTCGTTCCAGGCTCTGAGGAACACTGAAGCTTTCTTT.

The chain links TRBV30 to TRBJ1-5; D unresolved. V dropped 0 bases and J dropped 6 bases, with 12 bases sitting between them. Germline loops: CDR1 GTSNPN, CDR2 SVGIG (reference sequence). The CDR3 contains 14 residues. The CDR3 reads CAWSVAQTGQPQHF. In nucleotides, the CDR3 is TGTGCCTGGAGTGTGGCCCAGACGGGTCAGCCCCAGCATTTT.

The chain employs TRBV15 and TRBJ1-4; maybe TRBD1 (6 bases). The CDR3 spans 15 residues. Germline CDR1 LNHNV, CDR2 YYDKDF (reference sequence). The V end was cut by 3 bases, the J end by 7 bases, with 15 bases between. The CDR3 is CATSRGGQRGEKLFF. CDR3 in DNA: TGTGCCACCAGCAGGGGTGGACAGCGAGGTGAAAAACTGTTTTTT.

V usage is TRBV5-1 and J usage is TRBJ2-5; 8 positions match TRBD2. V gave up 0 bases and J gave up 5 bases; unmatched junction bases: 12. Looked up from germline, CDR1 is SGHRS and CDR2 is YFSETQ. This CDR3 is built from 17 residues. CDR3 in DNA: TGCGCCAGCAGCTTGGGGCCCTCCGGGACTAGTGCGGAGACCCAGTACTTC. It yields the protein CASSLGPSGTSAETQYF.

This chain connects TRBV25-1 to TRBJ1-1, with 11 bases that match TRBD1. There are 14 residues in the CDR3. Germline-derived CDR1 and CDR2 are MGHDK and SYGVNS. V lost 6 bases to trimming and J lost 0 bases; unmatched junction nucleotides: 0. CDR3 sequence reads: CASRGQGVNTEAFF. The DNA of the CDR3 is TGTGCCAGCAGGGGACAGGGGGTGAACACTGAAGCTTTCTTT.

This chain uses TRBV10-3 with TRBJ1-3, with D maybe TRBD1 (5 bases). Germline V lookup: CDR1 ENHRY, CDR2 SYGVKD. With 4 bases removed from V and 0 bases from J, the gap between germline ends came to 7 bases. The CDR3 spans 14 residues. The CDR3 region has the DNA TGTGCCATCAGTGTAGACAGCTCTGGAAACACCATATATTTT. It codes for CAISVDSSGNTIYF.

This chain joins TRBV27 and TRBJ2-5; D gene uncertain. From germline, CDR1 is MNHEY and CDR2 SMNVEV (reference sequence). V was pared by 5 bases and J by 5 bases, with 9 bases between. CDR3 length: 12 amino acids. Here the CDR3 reads CASSNPAETQYF. The DNA for the CDR3 is TGTGCCAGCAGTAATCCCGCGGAGACCCAGTACTTC.

The chain joins TRBV9 to TRBJ2-7, with D maybe TRBD2 (6 bases). The CDR3 extends over 15 amino acids. Trimming removed 0 bases from V and 2 bases from J, with 12 bases in between. Per the germline V gene, CDR1 is SGDLS and CDR2 is YYNGEE. In DNA, the CDR3 is TGTGCCAGCAGCGTAGGTAGCGGCCCCCCCTACGAGCAGTACTTC. Translating gives CASSVGSGPPYEQYF.

The rearrangement uses TRBV6-4 and TRBJ1-5; 8 bases line up with TRBD1. In germline, CDR1 is MRHNA, CDR2 SNTAGT. The CDR3 has 18 residues. V lost 0 bases and J lost 6; bases outside the gene matches: 13. The CDR3 region has the DNA TGTGCCAGCAGTGACTCGATCGGGTGGACAGGGCAAGGTCAGCCCCAGCATTTT. Amino acid sequence: CASSDSIGWTGQGQPQHF.

The DNA for the CDR3 is TGTGCCACCCTAGGAGGACGGACCATAGGTGGCTACACCTTC. As protein: CATLGGRTIGGYTF. This chain joins TRBV10-3 and TRBJ1-2; no firm D call. This CDR3 has 14 amino acids. Germline CDR1 and CDR2: ENHRY and SYGVKD. V gave up 10 bases and J gave up 7 bases, with 22 bases separating them.

This clone was observed a handful of times. The chain is built from TRBV2 and TRBJ2-1, with TRBD2 identical over 10 bases. Trimming cost V 5 bases and J 6 bases; bases outside gene matches: 7. Germline V CDR1 and CDR2: SNHLY, FYNNEI. The CDR3 totals 15 residues. CDR3 nucleotides: TGTGCCAGCAGTCCACGACTAGCGGGCTTCAATGAGCAGTTCTTC. It translates to CASSPRLAGFNEQFF.

This chain connects TRBV5-1 to TRBJ1-1; a weak D match, TRBD1 (5 bases). This CDR3 is built from 15 residues. CDR1 SGHRS and CDR2 YFSETQ come from the germline V gene. Between the trimmed V and J ends, which lost 0 bases and 3 bases, there was a span of 12 bases. The CDR3 region is CASSLGGLGDTEAFF. The DNA for the CDR3 is TGCGCCAGCAGCTTGGGGGGACTTGGGGACACTGAAGCTTTCTTT.

This chain joins TRBV9 and TRBJ2-2, with 10 bases matching TRBD1. The CDR3 consists of 14 residues. The germline V gene encodes CDR1 SGDLS and CDR2 YYNGEE. V shed 6 bases, J shed 4 bases, and the junction held 3 bases outside the gene matches. In DNA form, the CDR3 reads TGTGCCAGCAAAAGGACAGGGGGCACCGGGGAGCTGTTTTTT. Its translation is CASKRTGGTGELFF.

This clone was seen just once. This chain joins TRBV9 and TRBJ2-3, with a tentative D call TRBD1 (5 bases). Trimming left V 0 bases short and J 4 bases short, with 12 bases between. The CDR3 is made up of 15 amino acids. Germline CDR1 is SGDLS and CDR2 is YYNGEE. CDR3 sequence reads: CASSVEGNRPDTQYF. Here the CDR3 DNA reads TGTGCCAGCAGCGTAGAGGGGAATAGGCCAGATACGCAGTATTTT.

The CDR3 protein is CAWSPELRLAENTGELFF. In nucleotides, the CDR3 is TGTGCCTGGAGCCCCGAGCTTAGACTAGCGGAAAACACCGGGGAGCTGTTTTTT. The V and J genes are TRBV30 and TRBJ2-2, with 9 bases matching TRBD2. The V gene end was trimmed by 3 bases and the J gene end by 2 bases; junction bases not matched to a gene: 13. The CDR3 runs 18 residues. CDR1 GTSNPN and CDR2 SVGIG come from the germline V gene (reference sequence). The full variable domain, in which reference TRBV30 and TRBJ2-2 provide the parts outside the CDR3, is SQTIHQWPATLVQPVGSPLSLECTVEGTSNPNLYWYRQAAGRGLQLLFYSVGIGQISSEVPQNLSASRPQDRQFILSSKKLLLSDSGFYLCAWSPELRLAENTGELFFGEGSRLTVL.

This rearrangement joins TRBV5-8 to TRBJ2-3; the D is unclear. Between the trimmed V and J ends, which lost 2 bases and 6 bases, there was a span of 10 bases. The CDR3 is 13 residues long. Germline V gene lookup returns CDR1 SGHTS and CDR2 YDEGEE. CDR3 nucleotide sequence: TGTGCCAGCAGCTTCCAACCCGGGGATACGCAGTATTTT. This codes for CASSFQPGDTQYF.

The V gene is TRBV19, the J gene TRBJ2-1, with 11 bases identical to TRBD2. The CDR3 runs to 16 residues. In germline, CDR1 is LNHDA, CDR2 SQIVND (reference sequence). With 4 bases clipped from V and 3 bases from J, the junction kept 5 bases outside the gene matches. The CDR3 coding sequence is TGTGCCAGTAGTAAACTAGCGGGGGCCCTCTACAATGAGCAGTTCTTC. The encoded protein is CASSKLAGALYNEQFF. The full variable domain, its missing parts supplied by reference TRBV19 and TRBJ2-1, is DGGITQSPKYLFRKEGQNVTLSCEQNLNHDAMYWYRQDPGQGLRLIYYSQIVNDFQKGDIAEGYSVSREKKESFPLTVTSAQKNPTAFYLCASSKLAGALYNEQFFGPGTRLTVL.

In DNA, the CDR3 is TGTGCCAGCAGCTGGGGGACTACAGGGGGGACTGAAGCTTTCTTT. It translates to CASSWGTTGGTEAFF. J is TRBJ1-1 and V is TRBV5-4, with 8 bases aligning to TRBD1. The trim removed 3 bases at V and 5 bases at J, leaving 9 bases unmatched. The CDR3 consists of 15 residues. Germline V gene lookup returns CDR1 SGHNT and CDR2 YYREEE (reference sequence).

This chain uses TRBV5-1 with TRBJ2-5; TRBD1 is a possible D gene (6 bases). The J call is doubtful: the DNA matches TRBJ2-7 better. CDR1 is SGHRS, CDR2 YFSETQ, per germline. CDR3 length: 14 amino acids. The CDR3 loop reads CASSLAGTSYEQYF. CDR3 nucleotide sequence: TGCGCCAGCAGCTTGGCTGGGACAAGCTACGAGCAGTACTTC.

The V and J genes are TRBV19 and TRBJ1-6; maybe TRBD1 (6 bases). V dropped 7 bases and J dropped 4 bases, with 11 bases sitting between them. Germline V gene sequence: CDR1 LNHDA, CDR2 SQIVND (reference sequence). The CDR3 length is 14 residues. The CDR3 coding sequence is TGTGCCAGTAACTCCAGGGGTTATAATTCACCCCTCCACTTT. Translated, it gives CASNSRGYNSPLHF.

This chain connects TRBV27 to TRBJ2-1; possibly TRBD2 for D (6 bases). V lost 3 bases, J lost 0 bases, and 9 bases lay in between. This CDR3 is 15 amino acids long. Germline CDR1 MNHEY, CDR2 SMNVEV (reference sequence). The CDR3 reads CASSFRRGSYNEQFF. The CDR3 nucleotides read TGTGCCAGCAGTTTCAGGCGGGGCTCCTACAATGAGCAGTTCTTC.

This clone appeared once. The rearrangement uses TRBV28 and TRBJ2-2; possible D gene TRBD2, 6 bases. The V gene's germline CDR1 is MDHEN and CDR2 SYDVKM. This CDR3 has 15 amino acids. V lost 2 bases and J 1 base, leaving 8 bases between the germline ends. This chain's CDR3 is CASSLQRVNTGELFF. The CDR3 region has the DNA TGTGCCAGCAGTTTACAGCGGGTGAACACCGGGGAGCTGTTTTTT.

The chain carries TRBV7-6 and TRBJ1-2; D remains unclear. Trimming pared 2 bases from V and 8 bases from J, leaving 9 bases between. Germline loops: CDR1 SGHVS, CDR2 FNYEAQ. This CDR3 spans 12 amino acids. CDR3 nucleotides: TGTGCCAGCAGCTTAACGGCGGAGGGCTACACCTTC. It translates to CASSLTAEGYTF.